The present T cell receptor beta chain was sequenced within a study of tissue T cells after allogeneic stem cell transplantation. Study as a whole: Patients with graft-versus-host disease had grafts: several unmodified, three CD34-selected and T-cell-depleted.

About this clone: Its antigen is still unknown.

V shed 0 bases and J shed 0 bases, with 9 bases lying between them. This CDR3 spans 16 amino acids. Germline V gene sequence: CDR1 MNHEY, CDR2 SVGAGI. TCRdb's copy holds only in-frame clones and misses some; the assay was immunoSEQ multiplex PCR. In the table there are 25,000 to 30,000 clones, approximately 83% of which are singletons. Whole-study results and caveats: Few T cell clones were shared across patients, but motif clusters showed tissue-specific shared signatures.

This rearrangement joins TRBV6-5 to TRBJ1-3, with D unclear. The source of this sequence is a woman aged 18-49 years who later had graft-versus-host disease after an allogeneic stem cell transplant. The sequences come from blood, collected before transplantation. The CDR3 DNA sequence: TGTGCCAGCAGTTACTCGATGTGGACCTCTGGAAACACCATATATTTT. Protein sequence: CASSYSMWTSGNTIYF.